Following are 20 T cell receptor beta chains from one sample sequenced in a study of blood T cell repertoires in COVID-19. The data were produced by immunoSEQ multiplex PCR, yet TCRdb's version contains in-frame clones alone and is incomplete. The sample consists of 70,000 to 90,000 clones, roughly 86% of them appearing once. Sequencing was done on a sample of peripheral blood. All receptors derive from a man in his fifties with active COVID-19.

The chain joins TRBV11-2 to TRBJ1-2; D possibly corresponds to TRBD1 (5 bases). V dropped 0 bases and J dropped 7 bases, with 12 bases sitting between them. Germline-derived CDR1 and CDR2 are SGHAT and FQNNGV. This CDR3 has 14 amino acids. CDR3 in amino acids: CASSLDPGEVGYTF. The CDR3 nucleotides are TGTGCCAGCAGCTTAGACCCGGGGGAGGTTGGCTACACCTTC.

The chain uses TRBV5-4 and TRBJ1-2; unclear D gene. This CDR3 region has 11 residues. CDR1 and CDR2 from the germline V gene are SGHNT and YYREEE (reference sequence). Trimming shortened V by 1 base and J by 8 bases, and 6 bases separated the two germline ends. The CDR3 sequence is CASSLYEGYTF. The CDR3 region has the DNA TGTGCCAGCAGCTTGTACGAGGGCTACACCTTC. The full variable domain, rest sourced from reference TRBV5-4 and TRBJ1-2, is ETGVTQSPTHLIKTRGQQVTLRCSSQSGHNTVSWYQQALGQGPQFIFQYYREEENGRGNFPPRFSGLQFPNYSSELNVNALELDDSALYLCASSLYEGYTFGSGTRLTVV.

J is TRBJ1-3 and V is TRBV7-6, with 9 bases fitting TRBD1. V trimming: 2 bases; J trimming: 1 base; junction bases outside the gene matches: 6. The CDR3 is 17 amino acids. Germline lookup yields CDR1 SGHVS and CDR2 FNYEAQ. CDR3 in DNA: TGTGCCAGCAGCTTAACGACAGGGGGTAGTTCTGGAAACACCATATATTTT. Encoded protein: CASSLTTGGSSGNTIYF. The full variable domain, with the rest looked up from reference TRBV7-6 and TRBJ1-3, is GAGVSQSPRYKVTKRGQDVALRCDPISGHVSLYWYRQALGQGPEFLTYFNYEAQQDKSGLPNDRFSAERPEGSISTLTIQRTEQRDSAMYRCASSLTTGGSSGNTIYFGEGSWLTVV.

J is TRBJ2-7 and V is TRBV12-3 or TRBV12-4; D possibly corresponds to TRBD1 (6 bases). The CDR3 runs to 13 residues. V was shortened by 4 bases and J by 4 bases, with 11 bases between the two germline ends. CDR3 bases: TGTGCCAGCAGTTCGACCAGGGGTTACGAGCAGTACTTC. This codes for CASSSTRGYEQYF.

The chain is built from TRBV19 and TRBJ2-2; 10 bases fit TRBD2. J lost 8 bases, V lost 10 bases, and 10 bases had no gene match. CDR1 is LNHDA and CDR2 is SQIVND in the germline V gene (reference sequence). The CDR3 extends over 14 amino acids. CDR3: CAIQGTSDSGELFF. The DNA of the CDR3 is TGTGCCATACAAGGGACTAGCGATTCGGGGGAGCTGTTTTTT.

There are a few counts of this clone. CDR3 sequence: CASSPPGGAGNTIYF. CDR3 nucleotide sequence: TGTGCCAGCAGCCCCCCGGGCGGGGCTGGAAACACCATATATTTT. The V gene is TRBV5-6, the J gene TRBJ1-3; D gene uncertain. Germline V gives CDR1 SGHDT, CDR2 YYEEEE. V was cut by 4 bases and J by 2 bases, with 13 bases left in between. The CDR3 consists of 15 residues.

V and J are TRBV4-2 and TRBJ1-6; D is unresolved. Trimming stripped 1 base from V and 6 bases from J, with 4 bases between. The CDR3 sequence is 13 residues long. Per germline, CDR1 LGHNA and CDR2 YNFKEQ. For the CDR3, the DNA is TGTGCCAGCAGCCAAGCCCTTAATTCACCCCTCCACTTT. Translation gives CASSQALNSPLHF.

V gene TRBV5-6 combines with J gene TRBJ1-6; D is uncertain. The germline V and J ends were trimmed by 3 bases and 10 bases, with 11 bases remaining between them. Germline CDR1 reads SGHDT; CDR2 reads YYEEEE. CDR3 size: 13 residues. CDR3 protein: CASSSWAASPLHF. The CDR3 region has the DNA TGTGCCAGCAGCTCATGGGCAGCATCACCCCTCCACTTT.

V is TRBV5-1 and J is TRBJ2-5, with 9 bases matching TRBD1. The CDR3 is 16 residues long. V gave up 2 bases and J gave up 0 bases; unmatched junction bases: 5. Per the germline V gene, CDR1 is SGHRS and CDR2 is YFSETQ. CDR3 loop: CASSFTDRGYQETQYF. CDR3 sequence (DNA): TGCGCCAGCAGCTTCACGGACAGGGGCTACCAAGAGACCCAGTACTTC.

The rearrangement joins TRBV4-3 to TRBJ2-3; 8 bases are a match to TRBD2. The CDR3 loop spans 13 amino acids. CDR1 is LGHNA and CDR2 is YSLEER in the germline V gene. After removal of 3 bases from V and 6 bases from J, the junction contained 2 bases not matched to a gene. CDR3 bases: TGCGCCAGCAGCCAGGCTAGCGGGGATACGCAGTATTTT. It encodes CASSQASGDTQYF.

This clone was detected only a few times. The chain employs TRBV4-3 and TRBJ1-4; D perhaps matches TRBD1 (5 bases). Trimming took off 8 bases at V and 1 base at J, with 14 bases between the two ends. Per the germline V gene, CDR1 is LGHNA and CDR2 is YSLEER. The CDR3 extends over 15 amino acids. CDR3 DNA: TGCGCCAGCGGGTTCGGACACGAAACTAATGAAAAACTGTTTTTT. This encodes CASGFGHETNEKLFF.

The chain couples TRBV10-3 to TRBJ1-5; D gene unclear. This CDR3 spans 13 amino acids. The germline CDR1 and CDR2 sequences are ENHRY and SYGVKD. V was cut by 4 bases and J by 7 bases, with 11 bases left in between. The CDR3 DNA is TGTGCCATCAGTGCGAACGGGAGACAGCCCCAGCATTTT. Translating gives CAISANGRQPQHF.

Many counts were recorded for this clone. V and J are TRBV30 and TRBJ2-7; TRBD1 is a possible D gene (6 bases). V was shortened by 3 bases and J by 3 bases, with 12 bases between the two germline ends. This CDR3 is built from 13 residues. In germline, CDR1 is GTSNPN, CDR2 SVGIG (reference sequence). The CDR3 sequence: CAWRRAGVYEQYF. CDR3 DNA: TGTGCCTGGAGGAGGGCAGGGGTCTACGAGCAGTACTTC.

The genes are TRBV30 and TRBJ2-5, with D possibly being TRBD2 (5 bases). The length of the CDR3 is 16 residues. V was cut by 5 bases and J by 4 bases, with 23 bases left in between. Germline V gives CDR1 GTSNPN, CDR2 SVGIG (reference sequence). CDR3 region: CAWEERRGRGPETQYF. CDR3 sequence (DNA): TGTGCCTGGGAGGAGAGACGTGGAAGAGGGCCAGAGACCCAGTACTTC.

The table lists this clone with a count of one. V gene TRBV27 combines with J gene TRBJ1-4, with 7 bases that match TRBD1. The CDR3 is 17 amino acids. Trimming cost V 2 bases and J 7 bases; bases outside gene matches: 13. Germline V gene lookup returns CDR1 MNHEY and CDR2 SMNVEV (reference sequence). The CDR3 DNA reads as TGTGCCAGCAGTTTAAGGGGGCAGGGACCGGACCCTGAAAAACTGTTTTTT. Encoded protein: CASSLRGQGPDPEKLFF.

V and J are TRBV3-1 (or the pseudogene TRBV3-2) and TRBJ2-1; D not resolved. V lost 1 base and J 6 bases, leaving 4 bases between the germline ends. Per germline, CDR1 LGHDT and CDR2 YNNKEL (reference sequence). The CDR3 length is 12 residues. The DNA of the CDR3 is TGTGCCAGCAGCCAAGTCAGCAATGAGCAGTTCTTC. Its translation: CASSQVSNEQFF.

CDR3 residues: CASSYGGQGPTGELFF. The CDR3 nucleotides read TGTGCCAGCAGTTACGGGGGACAGGGACCCACCGGGGAGCTGTTTTTT. The chain couples TRBV6-6 to TRBJ2-2; 9 bases fit TRBD1. CDR3 length: 16 amino acids. Looked up from germline, CDR1 is MNHNY and CDR2 is SVGAGI (reference sequence). V shed 2 bases, J shed 4 bases, and the junction held 5 bases outside the gene matches.

This sequence joins TRBV7-2 and TRBJ1-1; D unresolved. V gave up 4 bases and J gave up 1 base, with 7 bases separating them. CDR1 and CDR2 from the germline V gene are SGHTA and FQGNSA. CDR3 length: 13 amino acids. CDR3 loop: CASSWAGNTEAFF. The CDR3 DNA reads as TGTGCCAGCAGCTGGGCAGGGAACACTGAAGCTTTCTTT.

The chain uses TRBV10-3 and TRBJ1-1; 9 bases line up with TRBD1. Unmatched junction bases numbered 11, after V lost 3 bases and J lost 6 bases. Per germline, CDR1 ENHRY and CDR2 SYGVKD. The CDR3 is made up of 16 amino acids. CDR3 DNA: TGTGCCATCAGTGATCATACCGGGACAGGGAGTGCTGAAGCTTTCTTT. Protein sequence: CAISDHTGTGSAEAFF.

The V call is TRBV7-9, the J call TRBJ1-1; D gene unclear. Per the germline V gene, CDR1 is SEHNR and CDR2 is FQNEAQ (reference sequence). CDR3 size: 13 residues. V dropped 3 bases and J dropped 2 bases, with 7 bases sitting between them. Here the CDR3 DNA reads TGTGCCAGCAGCTTCGCGGCAAACACTGAAGCTTTCTTT. As protein: CASSFAANTEAFF.